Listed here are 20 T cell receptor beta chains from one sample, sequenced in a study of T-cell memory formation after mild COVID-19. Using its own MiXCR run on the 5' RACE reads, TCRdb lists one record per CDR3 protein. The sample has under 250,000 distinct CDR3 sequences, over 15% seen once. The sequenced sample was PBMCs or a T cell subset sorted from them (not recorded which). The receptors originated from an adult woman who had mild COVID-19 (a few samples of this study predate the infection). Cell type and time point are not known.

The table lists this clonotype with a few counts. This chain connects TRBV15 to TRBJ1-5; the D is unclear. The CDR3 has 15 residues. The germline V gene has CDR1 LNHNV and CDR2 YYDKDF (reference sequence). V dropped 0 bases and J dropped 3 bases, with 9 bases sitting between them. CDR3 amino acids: CATSREPRTNQPQHF. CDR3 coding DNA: TGTGCCACCAGCAGAGAACCTAGGACCAATCAGCCCCAGCATTTT.

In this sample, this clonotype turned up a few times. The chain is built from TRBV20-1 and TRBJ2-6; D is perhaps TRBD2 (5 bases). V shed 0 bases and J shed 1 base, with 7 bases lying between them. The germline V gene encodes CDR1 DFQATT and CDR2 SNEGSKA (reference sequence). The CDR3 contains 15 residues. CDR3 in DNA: TGCAGTGCTAGAGAAGGCGGGTCTGGGGCCAACGTCCTGACTTTC. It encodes CSAREGGSGANVLTF.

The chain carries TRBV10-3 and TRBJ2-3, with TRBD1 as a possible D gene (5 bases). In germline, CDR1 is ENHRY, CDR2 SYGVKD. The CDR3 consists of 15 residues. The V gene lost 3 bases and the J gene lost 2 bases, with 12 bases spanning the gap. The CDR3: CAISDPDSPTDTQYF. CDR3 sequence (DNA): TGTGCCATCAGTGACCCAGACAGCCCCACAGATACGCAGTATTTT.

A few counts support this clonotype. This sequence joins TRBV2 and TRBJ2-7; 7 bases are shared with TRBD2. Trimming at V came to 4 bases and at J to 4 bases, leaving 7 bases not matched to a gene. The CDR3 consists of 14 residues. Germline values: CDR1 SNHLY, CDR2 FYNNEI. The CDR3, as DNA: TGTGCCAGCAGTGTTAGTGGGACTAAGTACGAGCAGTACTTC. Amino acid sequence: CASSVSGTKYEQYF.

The CDR3 reads CASSLAETITEQYF. The CDR3 region has the DNA TGTGCCAGCAGCTTAGCCGAGACTATCACTGAGCAGTACTTC. The chain links TRBV13 to TRBJ2-7, with D possibly matching TRBD2 (5 bases). Germline V CDR1 and CDR2: PRHDT, FYEKMQ (reference sequence). The CDR3 is 14 residues long. V lost 1 base and J lost 7, with 14 bases in between.

The CDR3 is CAWSDGTGGTEQYF. CDR3 sequence (DNA): TGTGCCTGGAGTGACGGGACAGGGGGCACCGAGCAGTACTTC. V is TRBV30 and J is TRBJ2-7, with 12 bases matching TRBD1. CDR1 GTSNPN and CDR2 SVGIG come from the germline V gene (reference sequence). V lost 1 base, J lost 6 bases, and 4 bases stayed unmatched. The CDR3 length is 14 residues.

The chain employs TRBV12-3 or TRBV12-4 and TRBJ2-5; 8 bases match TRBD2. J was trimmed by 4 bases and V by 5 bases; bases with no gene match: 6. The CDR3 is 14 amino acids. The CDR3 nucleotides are TGTGCCAGCAGTGTGGCAAGCGGGAGAGAGACCCAGTACTTC. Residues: CASSVASGRETQYF.

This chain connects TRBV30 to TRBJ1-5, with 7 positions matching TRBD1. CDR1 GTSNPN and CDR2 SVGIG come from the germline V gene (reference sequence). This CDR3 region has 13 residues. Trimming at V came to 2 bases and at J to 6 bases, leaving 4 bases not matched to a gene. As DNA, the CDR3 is TGTGCCTGGAGTCTGACAGGGATTCAGCCCCAGCATTTT. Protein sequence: CAWSLTGIQPQHF. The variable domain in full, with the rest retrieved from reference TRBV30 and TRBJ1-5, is SQTIHQWPATLVQPVGSPLSLECTVEGTSNPNLYWYRQAAGRGLQLLFYSVGIGQISSEVPQNLSASRPQDRQFILSSKKLLLSDSGFYLCAWSLTGIQPQHFGDGTRLSIL.

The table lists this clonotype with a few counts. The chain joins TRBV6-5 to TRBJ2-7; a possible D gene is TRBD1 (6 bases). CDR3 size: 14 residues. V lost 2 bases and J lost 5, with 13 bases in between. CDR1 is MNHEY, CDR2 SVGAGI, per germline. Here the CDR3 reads CASSYEPGENEQYF. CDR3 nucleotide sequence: TGTGCCAGCAGTTACGAACCAGGGGAAAACGAGCAGTACTTC.

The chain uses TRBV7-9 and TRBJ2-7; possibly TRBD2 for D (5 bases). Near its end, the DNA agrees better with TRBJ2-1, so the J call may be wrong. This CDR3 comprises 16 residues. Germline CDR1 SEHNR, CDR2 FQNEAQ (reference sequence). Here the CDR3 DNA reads TGTGCCAGCAGCTCCCCGTCCGAAGGGCGGGCAAATGAGCAGTTCTTC. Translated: CASSSPSEGRANEQFF.

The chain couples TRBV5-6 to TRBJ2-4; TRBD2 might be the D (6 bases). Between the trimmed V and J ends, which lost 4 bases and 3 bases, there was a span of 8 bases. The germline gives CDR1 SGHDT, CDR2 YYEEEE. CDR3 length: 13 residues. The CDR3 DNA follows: TGTGCCAGCAGCGGACTAATCAAAAACATTCAGTACTTC. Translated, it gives CASSGLIKNIQYF.

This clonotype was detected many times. In nucleotides, the CDR3 is TGCGCCAGCAGCGACACGTCAGGCTATGGCTACACCTTC. This translates into CASSDTSGYGYTF. V is TRBV5-1 and J is TRBJ1-2; D uncertain. The CDR3 extends over 13 amino acids. Germline V lookup: CDR1 SGHRS, CDR2 YFSETQ. V lost 4 bases and J lost 4, with 11 bases in between.

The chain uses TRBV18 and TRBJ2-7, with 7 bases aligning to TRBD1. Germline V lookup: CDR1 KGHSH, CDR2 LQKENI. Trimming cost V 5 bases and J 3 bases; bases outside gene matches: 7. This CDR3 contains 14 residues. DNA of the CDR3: TGTGCCAGCTCAACAGGGGTTTCGCGCTACGAGCAGTACTTC. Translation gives CASSTGVSRYEQYF.

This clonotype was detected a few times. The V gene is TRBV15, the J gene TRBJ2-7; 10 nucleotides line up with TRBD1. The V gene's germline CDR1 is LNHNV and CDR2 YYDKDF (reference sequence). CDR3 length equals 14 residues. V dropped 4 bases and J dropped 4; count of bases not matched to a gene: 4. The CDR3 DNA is TGTGCCACCAGCATCGGGACAGGGGCATACGAGCAGTACTTC. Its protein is CATSIGTGAYEQYF.

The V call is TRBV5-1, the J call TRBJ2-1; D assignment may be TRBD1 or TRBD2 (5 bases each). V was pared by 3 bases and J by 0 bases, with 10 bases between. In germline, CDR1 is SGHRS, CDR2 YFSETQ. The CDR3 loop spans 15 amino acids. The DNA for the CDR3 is TGCGCCAGCAGCTCCGGGACCTACTCCTACAATGAGCAGTTCTTC. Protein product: CASSSGTYSYNEQFF.

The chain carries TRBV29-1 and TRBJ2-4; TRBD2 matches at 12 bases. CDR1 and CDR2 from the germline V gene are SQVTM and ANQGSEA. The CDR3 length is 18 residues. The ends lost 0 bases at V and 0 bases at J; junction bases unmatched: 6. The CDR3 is CSVEEGLAGGLAKNIQYF. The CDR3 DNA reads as TGCAGCGTTGAAGAAGGTCTAGCGGGAGGGTTAGCCAAAAACATTCAGTACTTC.

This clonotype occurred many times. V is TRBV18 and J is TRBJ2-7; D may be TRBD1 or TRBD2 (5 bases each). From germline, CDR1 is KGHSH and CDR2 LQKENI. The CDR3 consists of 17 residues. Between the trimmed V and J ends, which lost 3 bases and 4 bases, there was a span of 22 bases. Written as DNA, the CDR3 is TGTGCCAGCTCACCGCTAGGGCTTGGGGGTAGGAATTACGAGCAGTACTTC. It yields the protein CASSPLGLGGRNYEQYF.

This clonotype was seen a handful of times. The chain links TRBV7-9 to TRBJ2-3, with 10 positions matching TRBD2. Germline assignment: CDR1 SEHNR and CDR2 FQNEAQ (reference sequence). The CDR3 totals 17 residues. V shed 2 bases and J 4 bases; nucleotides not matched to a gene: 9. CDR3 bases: TGTGCCAGCAGCTTACCCCGGCTAGCGGGAGTACCAGATACGCAGTATTTT. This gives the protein CASSLPRLAGVPDTQYF.

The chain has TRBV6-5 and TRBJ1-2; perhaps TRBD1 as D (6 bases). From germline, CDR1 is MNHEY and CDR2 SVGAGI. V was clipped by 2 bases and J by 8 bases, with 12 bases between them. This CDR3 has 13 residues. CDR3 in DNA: TGTGCCAGCAGTTACGAACAGGGTTGGGGCTACACCTTC. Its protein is CASSYEQGWGYTF.

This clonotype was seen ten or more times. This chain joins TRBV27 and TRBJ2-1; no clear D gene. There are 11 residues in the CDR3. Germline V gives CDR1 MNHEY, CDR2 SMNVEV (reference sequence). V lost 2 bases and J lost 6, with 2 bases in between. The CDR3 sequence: CASSLANEQFF. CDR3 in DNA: TGTGCCAGCAGTTTAGCCAATGAGCAGTTCTTC.